The next 5 T cell receptor beta chains were all read from a single sample in a study of spatial heterogeneity in lung cancer. TCRdb re-called the 5' RACE reads with MiXCR, one entry per CDR3 protein. The profile shows tens of thousands of distinct CDR3 sequences, roughly 12% of them singletons. Time point described: sample taken at primary tumor resection. Sequenced here: PBMCs, sampled at surgery. The receptors here all came from a male donor with early-stage non-small cell lung cancer.

In its sample, this clonotype was seen a few times. The chain carries TRBV2 and TRBJ1-2; D ambiguous. The CDR3 sequence is 13 residues long. Looked up from germline, CDR1 is SNHLY and CDR2 is FYNNEI. V lost 3 bases, J lost 4 bases, and 9 bases lay in between. The CDR3 spells CASSEVTLYGYTF. CDR3 in DNA: TGTGCCAGCAGTGAGGTTACGCTCTATGGCTACACCTTC.

This clonotype was counted between two and nine times. The chain uses TRBV4-3 and TRBJ1-3; D ambiguous. This CDR3 has 16 amino acids. Between the trimmed V and J ends, which lost 1 base and 0 bases, there was a span of 10 bases. Germline assignment: CDR1 LGHNA and CDR2 YSLEER. For the CDR3, the DNA is TGCGCCAGCAGCCAAGGGGCCAGCTACTCTGGAAACACCATATATTTT. Encoded protein: CASSQGASYSGNTIYF.

The chain recombines TRBV14 with TRBJ2-5; D gene uncertain. The CDR3 covers 14 residues. With 0 bases removed from V and 1 base from J, the gap between germline ends came to 6 bases. Germline assignment: CDR1 SGHDN and CDR2 FVKESK. In nucleotides, the CDR3 is TGTGCCAGCAGCCAAGACACAATCCAAGAGACCCAGTACTTC. Translating gives CASSQDTIQETQYF.

This chain joins TRBV6-5 and TRBJ1-4; the D is unclear. V was shortened by 5 bases and J by 5 bases, with 12 bases between the two germline ends. The length of the CDR3 is 14 residues. Germline loops: CDR1 MNHEY, CDR2 SVGAGI. CDR3 protein: CASSPRQANEKLFF. The CDR3, as DNA: TGTGCCAGCAGTCCCCGCCAGGCGAATGAAAAACTGTTTTTT.

A few counts support this clonotype. The chain links TRBV7-9 to TRBJ1-1; D is possibly TRBD1 (6 bases). CDR1 and CDR2 from the germline V gene are SEHNR and FQNEAQ (reference sequence). With 5 bases removed from V and 4 bases from J, the gap between germline ends came to 11 bases. This CDR3 has 13 residues. The CDR3 nucleotides are TGTGCCAGCAGCGCAGGGACACTCACTGAAGCTTTCTTT. As protein: CASSAGTLTEAFF.